This T cell receptor beta chain comes out of a study of T cells in Graves' hyperthyroidism and ophthalmopathy. The table lists this clonotype with many counts. From RNA transcripts, TCR beta CDR3 regions were amplified. The HTBI set primed first-round TCR CDR3 RT-PCR. One entry per CDR3 protein results from TCRdb running MiXCR on the multiplex PCR reads. The repertoire holds more than 500,000 distinct CDR3 sequences, with about 16% as singletons. Looked up from germline, CDR1 is SNHLY and CDR2 is FYNNEI. The length of the CDR3 is 15 residues. V was trimmed by 0 bases and J by 2 bases, leaving 11 bases between them.

The clonotype was recovered from a woman aged 25 to 45 with Graves' ophthalmopathy. The V and J genes are TRBV2 and TRBJ2-7, with D maybe TRBD1 (5 bases). Sequenced: blood. The CDR3 bases are TGTGCCAGCAGTGAAGCAGCCCAGGGTCCCTACGAGCAGTACTTC. Its protein product is CASSEAAQGPYEQYF.